Each of the 18 T cell receptor beta chains below was sequenced from the same sample in a study of blood T cell repertoires in COVID-19. Assay: immunoSEQ multiplex PCR; the TCRdb copy retains only in-frame clones and omits some. The table includes about 200,000 clones, about nine tenths detected once. The specimen sequenced was peripheral blood. All receptors derive from a man aged 40-55 years with acute or convalescent COVID-19.

This chain connects TRBV6-5 to TRBJ1-2; TRBD1 agrees at 8 bases. Unmatched junction bases numbered 9, after V lost 11 bases and J lost 7 bases. CDR1 is MNHEY and CDR2 is SVGAGI in the germline V gene. This CDR3 spans 12 amino acids. DNA of the CDR3: TGTGCCGCCGACGACAGGGGTGGTGGCTACACCTTC. Encoded protein: CAADDRGGGYTF.

This chain uses TRBV4-1 with TRBJ2-3; D may be TRBD1 (6 bases). The CDR3 has 14 residues. CDR1 is MGHRA, CDR2 YSYEKL, per germline. V was pared by 4 bases and J by 3 bases, with 11 bases between. Here the CDR3 reads CASSPRTATDTQYF. The CDR3 DNA reads as TGCGCCAGCAGCCCGAGGACAGCAACAGATACGCAGTATTTT.

V gene TRBV5-1 combines with J gene TRBJ2-3, with 9 bases fitting TRBD1. Germline V CDR1 and CDR2: SGHRS, YFSETQ. This CDR3 is built from 17 residues. The ends lost 0 bases at V and 1 base at J; junction bases unmatched: 6. This CDR3 is CASSLAQRTGGTDTQYF. CDR3 DNA: TGCGCCAGCAGCTTGGCCCAAAGGACAGGGGGCACAGATACGCAGTATTTT.

This chain connects TRBV30 to TRBJ1-1, with a possible D match to TRBD1 (6 bases). CDR3 size: 14 residues. Germline assignment: CDR1 GTSNPN and CDR2 SVGIG (reference sequence). Trimming took off 8 bases at V and 7 bases at J, with 23 bases between the two ends. DNA of the CDR3: TGTGCCCATACAGAACTAACAGGGAGCGGTGAAGCTTTCTTT. Translated: CAHTELTGSGEAFF.

The chain recombines TRBV5-6 with TRBJ1-1; D is uncertain. V lost 1 base, J lost 5 bases, and 9 bases lay in between. Germline V gene lookup returns CDR1 SGHDT and CDR2 YYEEEE. The length of the CDR3 is 13 residues. The CDR3 protein is CASSLNRWTEAFF. The CDR3 DNA is TGTGCCAGCAGCTTGAACAGATGGACTGAAGCTTTCTTT.

The genes are TRBV30 and TRBJ1-5; no firm D call. The CDR3 length is 14 residues. Germline V gene sequence: CDR1 GTSNPN, CDR2 SVGIG (reference sequence). The ends were cut back, 3 bases at V and 3 bases at J, with 12 bases in the middle. The CDR3 protein is CAWRPKELNQPQHF. CDR3 nucleotide sequence: TGTGCCTGGAGACCGAAGGAGCTCAATCAGCCCCAGCATTTT.

In this sample, this clone turned up once. This rearrangement joins TRBV5-1 to TRBJ1-6; the D gene is possibly TRBD1 (6 bases). This CDR3 spans 15 amino acids. Germline CDR1 SGHRS, CDR2 YFSETQ. V lost 3 bases and J 6 bases, leaving 13 bases between the germline ends. The CDR3 sequence: CASSYSTGSNSPLHF. The CDR3 DNA reads as TGCGCCAGCAGCTACTCAACAGGGAGTAATTCACCCCTCCACTTT. The variable domain in full, with the rest retrieved from reference TRBV5-1 and TRBJ1-6, is KAGVTQTPRYLIKTRGQQVTLSCSPISGHRSVSWYQQTPGQGLQFLFEYFSETQRNKGNFPGRFSGRQFSNSRSEMNVSTLELGDSALYLCASSYSTGSNSPLHFGNGTRLTVT.

The rearrangement uses TRBV5-1 and TRBJ2-7; 7 nucleotides line up with TRBD1. V gave up 4 bases and J gave up 4 bases; unmatched junction bases: 14. The CDR3 runs 16 residues. Germline CDR1 and CDR2: SGHRS and YFSETQ. CDR3: CASSDRDSLGGYEQYF. The CDR3, as DNA: TGCGCCAGCAGCGACCGGGACAGCCTAGGGGGATACGAGCAGTACTTC.

This clone was found once. The chain joins TRBV5-1 to TRBJ2-1; 7 nucleotides line up with TRBD1. The CDR3 has 15 amino acids. Per germline, CDR1 SGHRS and CDR2 YFSETQ. The V segment lost 2 bases and the J segment 3 bases; nucleotides outside the gene matches: 5. The CDR3 loop is CASSLQGPNYNEQFF. The DNA of the CDR3 is TGCGCCAGCAGCTTACAGGGGCCAAACTACAATGAGCAGTTCTTC. Full variable domain (missing parts from reference TRBV5-1 and TRBJ2-1): KAGVTQTPRYLIKTRGQQVTLSCSPISGHRSVSWYQQTPGQGLQFLFEYFSETQRNKGNFPGRFSGRQFSNSRSEMNVSTLELGDSALYLCASSLQGPNYNEQFFGPGTRLTVL.

This clone has a single count. The chain couples TRBV6-5 to TRBJ2-5; 7 bases match TRBD2. This CDR3 has 12 amino acids. The junction had 3 bases not matched to a gene; V was cut back by 6 bases and J by 5 bases. CDR1 and CDR2 from the germline V gene are MNHEY and SVGAGI. CDR3 DNA: TGTGCCAGCAGCCTCGGGAGGGAGACCCAGTACTTC. It codes for CASSLGRETQYF.

The chain uses TRBV6-5 and TRBJ2-7; 7 nucleotides align to TRBD1. This CDR3 contains 14 residues. Germline assignment: CDR1 MNHEY and CDR2 SVGAGI. V shed 5 bases, J shed 6 bases, and the junction held 10 bases outside the gene matches. CDR3 residues: CASSNQVDRFEQYF. The DNA for the CDR3 is TGTGCCAGCAGTAACCAAGTGGACAGGTTCGAGCAGTACTTC.

The chain is built from TRBV28 and TRBJ1-5; no clear D. CDR1 is MDHEN, CDR2 SYDVKM, per germline. V dropped 3 bases and J dropped 5 bases, with 8 bases sitting between them. The CDR3 has 13 amino acids. The CDR3 DNA follows: TGTGCCAGCAGTTTTGGCAGTTATCAGCCCCAGCATTTT. Amino acids: CASSFGSYQPQHF.

V gene TRBV14 combines with J gene TRBJ1-1, with 10 bases that match TRBD1. This CDR3 has 18 amino acids. J gave up 0 bases and V 2 bases, and 9 bases lay outside the gene matches. The germline V gene encodes CDR1 SGHDN and CDR2 FVKESK. This chain's CDR3 is CASSQMDRGGFLNTEAFF. CDR3 in DNA: TGTGCCAGCAGCCAAATGGACAGGGGGGGATTCTTGAACACTGAAGCTTTCTTT. The full variable domain, rest sourced from reference TRBV14 and TRBJ1-1, is EAGVTQFPSHSVIEKGQTVTLRCDPISGHDNLYWYRRVMGKEIKFLLHFVKESKQDESGMPNNRFLAERTGGTYSTLKVQPAELEDSGVYFCASSQMDRGGFLNTEAFFGQGTRLTVV.

The chain recombines TRBV7-8 with TRBJ1-2; 11 bases line up with TRBD1. The CDR3 contains 16 residues. Germline CDR1 is SGHVS and CDR2 is FQNEAQ. Trimming took 5 bases from V and 8 from J; bases not matched to a gene: 13. The CDR3: CASSRAPGQGARGYTF. In DNA, the CDR3 is TGTGCCAGCAGCCGAGCCCCCGGACAGGGGGCACGGGGCTACACCTTC. Variable domain in full (rest from reference TRBV7-8 and TRBJ1-2): GAGVSQSPRYKVAKRGQDVALRCDPISGHVSLFWYQQALGQGPEFLTYFQNEAQLDKSGLPSDRFFAERPEGSVSTLKIQRTQQEDSAVYLCASSRAPGQGARGYTFGSGTRLTVV.

This clone has only one observation. V gene TRBV30 combines with J gene TRBJ2-1, with TRBD1 matching 7 bases. This CDR3 spans 14 amino acids. The germline CDR1 and CDR2 sequences are GTSNPN and SVGIG (reference sequence). V dropped 2 bases and J dropped 2; count of bases not matched to a gene: 3. For the CDR3, the DNA is TGTGCCTGGAGTACGACAGGGCCCTACAATGAGCAGTTCTTC. Residues: CAWSTTGPYNEQFF.

The chain has TRBV6-2 or TRBV6-3 and TRBJ2-7, with D perhaps matching TRBD1 (5 bases). The V end lost 0 bases, the J end lost 2 bases, and 11 bases lay between the germline ends. Per germline, CDR1 MNHEY and CDR2 SVGEGT. The CDR3 has 15 residues. The CDR3: CASSYSGAGTYEQYF. CDR3 DNA sequence: TGTGCCAGCAGTTACTCTGGAGCAGGGACCTACGAGCAGTACTTC.

The V gene is TRBV11-3, the J gene TRBJ2-3; 7 positions agree with TRBD2. The trim removed 4 bases at V and 4 bases at J, leaving 8 bases unmatched. This CDR3 is built from 15 residues. Germline V CDR1 and CDR2: SGHNT, YENEEA. CDR3 sequence: CASSSPNAGADTQYF. The CDR3 DNA sequence: TGTGCCAGCAGCTCCCCGAATGCGGGGGCAGATACGCAGTATTTT.

This clone was counted only a few times. The rearrangement joins TRBV19 to TRBJ2-7, with D uncertain. Trimming stripped 7 bases from V and 1 base from J, with 14 bases between. This CDR3 is 14 amino acids long. Germline V CDR1 and CDR2: LNHDA, SQIVND (reference sequence). CDR3: CASTEAYGSYEQYF. CDR3 DNA: TGTGCCAGTACAGAGGCTTACGGATCCTACGAGCAGTACTTC.